This entry lists 29 T cell receptor beta chains sequenced from one sample in a study of shared clonotypes between healthy human individuals. Profiling relied on immunoSEQ multiplex PCR, and the TCRdb table lists in-frame clones only, not all of them. The table has 2 million to 2.5 million clones, about 94% seen once. Sequenced material: naive CD4+ T cells sorted from blood. Subset in this sample: CD45RA+ positively selected. The receptors stem from a man aged 18 to 30 in good health.

Regarding this clone: Different DNA sequences within this sample yield the same CDR3. The rearrangement uses TRBV28 and TRBJ1-1, with a possible D match to TRBD1 (5 bases). Germline V gene data show CDR1 as MDHEN and CDR2 as SYDVKM. Trimming took off 3 bases at V and 6 bases at J, with 8 bases between the two ends. The CDR3 sequence is 12 residues long. CDR3 coding DNA: TGTGCCAGCAGTTTTCAGGGAGCTGAAGCTTTCTTT. The encoded protein is CASSFQGAEAFF. Full variable domain (missing parts from reference TRBV28 and TRBJ1-1): DVKVTQSSRYLVKRTGEKVFLECVQDMDHENMFWYRQDPGLGLRLIYFSYDVKMKEKGDIPEGYSVSREKKERFSLILESASTNQTSMYLCASSFQGAEAFFGQGTRLTVV.

The chain combines TRBV9 with TRBJ1-5; D not certain. Germline V gene data show CDR1 as SGDLS and CDR2 as YYNGEE. V lost 7 bases and J lost 8, with 16 bases in between. CDR3 length: 13 amino acids. Written as DNA, the CDR3 is TGTGCCAGCGGACTTCCAAGTTCGGAGCCCCAGCATTTT. It is translated as CASGLPSSEPQHF.

The chain joins TRBV18 to TRBJ2-1; D might be TRBD2 (5 bases). Germline assignment: CDR1 KGHSH and CDR2 LQKENI. The ends were cut back, 6 bases at V and 8 bases at J, with 14 bases in the middle. The CDR3 has 13 amino acids. The CDR3 DNA sequence: TGTGCCAGCTCCGGAACTAGGTTGGATGAGCAGTTCTTC. It yields the protein CASSGTRLDEQFF.

This chain links TRBV30 with TRBJ1-4; D is uncertain. V was trimmed by 5 bases and J by 3 bases, leaving 10 bases between them. CDR3 length: 13 residues. Germline V gene sequence: CDR1 GTSNPN, CDR2 SVGIG (reference sequence). The CDR3 coding sequence is TGTGCCTGGGCGCCCGCGGCTAATGAAAAACTGTTTTTT. Translating gives CAWAPAANEKLFF. Variable domain in full (rest from reference TRBV30 and TRBJ1-4): SQTIHQWPATLVQPVGSPLSLECTVEGTSNPNLYWYRQAAGRGLQLLFYSVGIGQISSEVPQNLSASRPQDRQFILSSKKLLLSDSGFYLCAWAPAANEKLFFGSGTQLSVL.

The chain has TRBV6-5 and TRBJ1-1; possible D gene TRBD1, 6 bases. Trimming shortened V by 10 bases and J by 8 bases, and 23 bases separated the two germline ends. This CDR3 is 14 amino acids long. Germline assignment: CDR1 MNHEY and CDR2 SVGAGI. This CDR3 is CATSSVRSRGEAFF. As DNA, the CDR3 is TGTGCCACCTCGTCAGTCAGGTCCAGGGGAGAAGCTTTCTTT.

The chain links TRBV7-2 to TRBJ2-1; D is ambiguous. The germline CDR1 and CDR2 sequences are SGHTA and FQGNSA. The CDR3 totals 16 residues. V was cut by 5 bases and J by 0 bases, with 14 bases left in between. The CDR3 loop reads CASSQVGSLSYNEQFF. The CDR3 DNA reads TGTGCCAGCAGCCAGGTGGGGTCCCTCTCCTACAATGAGCAGTTCTTC.

The chain couples TRBV4-1 to TRBJ2-5, with D perhaps given as TRBD1 or TRBD2 (6 bases each). This CDR3 has 16 residues. Between the trimmed V and J ends, which lost 4 bases and 3 bases, there was a span of 18 bases. Germline-derived CDR1 and CDR2 are MGHRA and YSYEKL. Here the CDR3 reads CASSPIIWGAKETQYF. CDR3 in DNA: TGCGCCAGCAGCCCTATAATTTGGGGGGCGAAAGAGACCCAGTACTTC.

V gene TRBV5-1 combines with J gene TRBJ2-7, with TRBD1 matching over 8 bases. With V trimmed by 5 bases and J by 5 bases, 9 bases remained unmatched. Germline V lookup: CDR1 SGHRS, CDR2 YFSETQ. The length of the CDR3 is 14 residues. The chain's CDR3 is CASRSRQGNNEQYF. For the CDR3, the DNA is TGCGCCAGCAGAAGCCGACAGGGGAACAACGAGCAGTACTTC.

In this sample, this clone turned up once. The chain has TRBV6-5 and TRBJ2-5, with D uncertain. The CDR3 consists of 15 residues. CDR1 is MNHEY and CDR2 is SVGAGI in the germline V gene. Trimming stripped 0 bases from V and 2 bases from J, with 10 bases between. In nucleotides, the CDR3 is TGTGCCAGCAGTTACTCGATTGCCAGACAAGAGACCCAGTACTTC. Its translation is CASSYSIARQETQYF.

This chain connects TRBV6-4 to TRBJ2-7, with 11 nucleotides matching TRBD2. The CDR3 is 15 amino acids. V dropped 3 bases and J dropped 6; count of bases not matched to a gene: 7. The germline gives CDR1 MRHNA, CDR2 SNTAGT. This chain's CDR3 is CASSELPGLAAEQYF. The CDR3 DNA reads TGTGCCAGCAGTGAGCTACCGGGACTAGCGGCCGAGCAGTACTTC.

The chain joins TRBV6-5 to TRBJ1-1; D is unclear. Germline lookup yields CDR1 MNHEY and CDR2 SVGAGI. V gave up 4 bases and J gave up 8 bases, with 20 bases separating them. There are 15 residues in the CDR3. This chain's CDR3 is CASSSHGSASSEAFF. The CDR3 DNA follows: TGTGCCAGCAGTTCCCACGGGTCGGCCTCGAGCGAAGCTTTCTTT.

CDR3 region: CASSFRGAGSYEQYF. CDR3 DNA sequence: TGTGCCAGCAGTTTCCGGGGGGCAGGTTCTTACGAGCAGTACTTC. This sequence joins TRBV28 and TRBJ2-7, with D tentatively TRBD2 (7 bases). Germline V gene data show CDR1 as MDHEN and CDR2 as SYDVKM. The CDR3 extends over 15 amino acids. With 3 bases removed from V and 4 bases from J, the gap between germline ends came to 16 bases.

This chain joins TRBV2 and TRBJ2-5, with TRBD2 as a possible D gene (6 bases). CDR3 length: 13 amino acids. Deletions cut 4 bases from V and 5 bases from J, with 11 bases between. Germline CDR1 and CDR2: SNHLY and FYNNEI. The CDR3 coding sequence is TGTGCCAGCAGTGGAGGGAGGTGGGAGACCCAGTACTTC. Translating gives CASSGGRWETQYF.

The chain employs TRBV7-9 and TRBJ2-7; 7 nucleotides match TRBD1. CDR1 and CDR2 (germline): SEHNR, FQNEAQ (reference sequence). This CDR3 is built from 14 residues. Unmatched junction bases numbered 10, after V lost 5 bases and J lost 6 bases. CDR3 nucleotides: TGTGCCAGCAGCCCCACAGGGGACCGTGGCGAGCAGTACTTC. This encodes CASSPTGDRGEQYF. Combining the CDR3 with reference TRBV7-9 and TRBJ2-7 gives the whole variable domain DTGVSQNPRHKITKRGQNVTFRCDPISEHNRLYWYRQTLGQGPEFLTYFQNEAQLEKSRLLSDRFSAERPKGSFSTLEIQRTEQGDSAMYLCASSPTGDRGEQYFGPGTRLTVT.

The rearrangement joins TRBV30 to TRBJ2-5; D unclear. Germline assignment: CDR1 GTSNPN and CDR2 SVGIG (reference sequence). Between the trimmed V and J ends, which lost 0 bases and 5 bases, there was a span of 4 bases. This CDR3 contains 11 residues. The chain's CDR3 is CAWSVIETQYF. For the CDR3, the DNA is TGTGCCTGGAGTGTAATCGAGACCCAGTACTTC.

This CDR3 is CASSDTGGPSGEQFF. The CDR3 DNA reads TGTGCCAGCAGTGACACGGGAGGGCCCTCGGGTGAGCAGTTCTTC. The chain combines TRBV6-1 with TRBJ2-1, with TRBD2 matching 8 bases. In germline, CDR1 is MNHNS, CDR2 SASEGT. This CDR3 is 15 amino acids long. V shed 3 bases, J shed 9 bases, and the junction held 10 bases outside the gene matches.

The chain uses TRBV6-1 and TRBJ2-5; the D gene could be TRBD1 or TRBD2 (7 bases each). In germline, CDR1 is MNHNS, CDR2 SASEGT. Trimming took off 5 bases at V and 3 bases at J, with 13 bases between the two ends. The length of the CDR3 is 14 residues. The CDR3 region has the DNA TGTGCCAGCAGTTCAGGGGGGGGTGAAGAGACCCAGTACTTC. Translation gives CASSSGGGEETQYF.

The rearrangement joins TRBV18 to TRBJ1-3; no clear D. The ends were cut back, 3 bases at V and 8 bases at J, with 14 bases in the middle. Germline V lookup: CDR1 KGHSH, CDR2 LQKENI. The CDR3 totals 14 residues. The CDR3 region is CASSPDLGSDTIYF. The CDR3 DNA reads TGTGCCAGCTCACCCGATCTAGGGTCGGACACCATATATTTT.

This chain joins TRBV5-4 and TRBJ2-7, with 11 positions matching TRBD2. The CDR3 sequence is 15 residues long. In germline, CDR1 is SGHNT, CDR2 YYREEE (reference sequence). J was trimmed by 4 bases and V by 6 bases; bases with no gene match: 9. CDR3 protein: CASTTLTSGKYEQYF. The CDR3, as DNA: TGTGCCAGCACCACTTTGACTAGCGGGAAATACGAGCAGTACTTC.

V usage is TRBV5-1 and J usage is TRBJ2-3, with 9 bases fitting TRBD2. Germline loops: CDR1 SGHRS, CDR2 YFSETQ. There are 16 residues in the CDR3. Unmatched junction bases numbered 6, after V lost 4 bases and J lost 0 bases. CDR3 sequence: CASSEGLAHSTDTQYF. The CDR3 DNA is TGCGCCAGCAGCGAAGGACTAGCGCACAGCACAGATACGCAGTATTTT.

The chain combines TRBV28 with TRBJ2-1; 7 nucleotides align to TRBD2. CDR3 length: 14 amino acids. The germline V gene encodes CDR1 MDHEN and CDR2 SYDVKM. The trim removed 6 bases at V and 1 base at J, leaving 3 bases unmatched. The CDR3 coding sequence is TGTGCCAGCAGCAAAGCGGGATCCTACAATGAGCAGTTCTTC. This codes for CASSKAGSYNEQFF.

The chain couples TRBV7-8 to TRBJ1-2; 8 bases match TRBD1. The CDR3 sequence is 15 residues long. From germline, CDR1 is SGHVS and CDR2 FQNEAQ. J was trimmed by 6 bases and V by 4 bases; bases with no gene match: 10. CDR3 protein: CASSYGPGTGNGYTF. As DNA, the CDR3 is TGTGCCAGCAGCTATGGCCCTGGGACAGGAAATGGCTACACCTTC.

This CDR3 reads CASSGGQGRSVSYNEQFF. The CDR3 nucleotides read TGTGCCAGCAGTGGGGGACAGGGGCGCTCAGTGTCCTACAATGAGCAGTTCTTC. The chain is built from TRBV6-1 and TRBJ2-1, with 10 bases aligning to TRBD1. CDR3 length equals 18 residues. Germline CDR1 is MNHNS and CDR2 is SASEGT. V gave up 4 bases and J gave up 1 base; unmatched junction bases: 10.

CDR3 coding DNA: TGTGCCATCAGTGAAGGTGAGCCCCCTAGCTATGGCTACACCTTC. It yields the protein CAISEGEPPSYGYTF. The V gene is TRBV10-3, the J gene TRBJ1-2; no reliable D call. The length of the CDR3 is 15 residues. Trimming removed 3 bases from V and 4 bases from J, with 15 bases in between. Germline V gene data show CDR1 as ENHRY and CDR2 as SYGVKD.

The V and J genes are TRBV6-5 and TRBJ1-2, with D unclear. Germline CDR1 reads MNHEY; CDR2 reads SVGAGI. The CDR3 has 16 amino acids. Trimming took off 0 bases at V and 3 bases at J, with 14 bases between the two ends. DNA for the CDR3: TGTGCCAGCAGTTACTCGCGATGGACGCCCTACTATGGCTACACCTTC. Translation gives CASSYSRWTPYYGYTF.

The J gene is TRBJ2-1, the V gene TRBV6-6; TRBD2 is a possible D gene (5 bases). The CDR3 loop spans 13 amino acids. CDR1 MNHNY and CDR2 SVGAGI come from the germline V gene (reference sequence). Trimming took 7 bases from V and 6 from J, leaving 13 bases between them. The CDR3 region has the DNA TGTGCCAGCAACCCGGGAAAAATCAATGAGCAGTTCTTC. Translating gives CASNPGKINEQFF.

This clone was seen only once. This chain connects TRBV5-8 to TRBJ2-1, with 12 nucleotides matching TRBD2. V lost 0 bases to trimming and J lost 7 bases; unmatched junction nucleotides: 2. The CDR3 runs to 15 residues. Germline assignment: CDR1 SGHTS and CDR2 YDEGEE. In DNA, the CDR3 is TGTGCCAGCAGCTTGGGACTAGCGGGAGAAAATGAGCAGTTCTTC. Protein sequence: CASSLGLAGENEQFF.

This clone has just one count. The V call is TRBV30, the J call TRBJ1-1, with 7 bases lining up with TRBD1. The CDR3 has 12 residues. From germline, CDR1 is GTSNPN and CDR2 SVGIG (reference sequence). This chain's CDR3 is CARSGGDTEAFF. The CDR3 region has the DNA TGTGCAAGGTCAGGGGGGGACACTGAAGCTTTCTTT.

The chain combines TRBV6-5 with TRBJ1-6; 10 bases are a match to TRBD1. The V and J ends lost 6 bases and 8 bases, in that order; junction bases with no gene match: 4. CDR3 length equals 14 residues. The germline gives CDR1 MNHEY, CDR2 SVGAGI. The CDR3 region is CASRRQGADSPLHF. The CDR3 DNA follows: TGTGCCAGCAGGAGACAGGGGGCGGATTCACCCCTCCACTTT.